This record concerns one TCR beta chain sequence. Its recognized antigen is unknown. The input lacks base qualities; no much larger clone sits a single base away. The sample comes from a study of shared clonotypes between healthy human individuals (dated by TCRdb to 2018 to 2021). Background for the entire study: The cohort comprised a couple of women and a few men aged 18 to 49 years. For each donor, three plates each were used for CD4 naive and CD4 memory, two plates were used for CD8 naive, and one plate was used for CD8 memory. Blood TCR repertoires of about five healthy adults were deeply sequenced to estimate repertoire size and the extent of clonotype sharing between individuals. Different laboratories and diverse techniques were used to prepare libraries and sequence TCR repertoires, to increase sequencing depth and limit assay-specific biases. Each donor's leukapheresis produced roughly between roughly 0.9 and 8.9 billion PBMCs. Overall study outcomes, separate from this receptor: Sampling was limited to blood, and TCR repertoires in tissue likely differ from TCR repertoires in blood. Pairwise subsampling indicated that sequencing depth was expected to affect the degree of clonotype sharing among donors. Roughly 5.2% of naive CD4, 3.5% of naive CD8, approximately 2.2% of memory CD4, and less than 0.45% of memory CD8 clonotypes were shared across several donors. Even with the large sequencing depth, rarefaction of the sorted-subset datasets indicated that sequencing was incomplete. Because the study included a small number of donors, the genetic and exposure-history diversity represented was limited. Larger estimated clonotype richness was generally found for naive subsets than for memory subsets. Higher generation probabilities were observed for clonotypes shared by all four sorted-subset donors than for non-shared clonotypes.

CDR1 and CDR2 are drawn from the germline V gene: SGDLS, YYNGEE. V lost 0 bases and J lost 10 bases, and the count of bases not matched to a germline gene is 1. Measured from the cysteine to the phenylalanine, the CDR3 is 11 residues long. Only CDR3 DNA remains: 33 bases, in frame from the first base. The donors were healthy, HIV-negative adults with no recently reported acute infections or vaccinations. Only Caucasian adults living in Nashville, Tennessee, USA were represented among the donors. Magnetic negative selection was used to enrich CD4+ T cells, after which naive cells were positively selected on CD45RA and the negative fraction became the memory subset. After blood collection by leukapheresis, PBMCs were isolated using Ficoll-Histopaque density gradient centrifugation and then cryopreserved in the vapor phase of liquid nitrogen. Analytical flow cytometry was used to check the purity and quantity of each magnetically sorted T cell population. From each sorted fraction, genomic DNA was isolated and quantified by UV absorbance on a Nanodrop 2000c.

Using the deep immunoSEQ assay, multiplex PCR amplified TCR CDR3 regions from genomic DNA. Extracted genomic DNA from each cell subset was distributed evenly across all wells of several immunoSEQ 96-well plates, and each plate was treated as a replicate. Each replicate PCR for sorted subsets received about 0.2 ug genomic DNA, equal to some 32,000 T cell genomes. Purified libraries were measured with a Qubit 3.0 fluorometer, size-checked on a Bioanalyzer 2100, and measured again with the KAPA Library Quantification kit. Each immunoSEQ 96-well plate was sequenced on its own single-read 150-cycle Illumina NextSeq 550 flow cell. Processing in the source paper ran as follows. The immunoSEQ output contained only junctional sequences without quality scores, so filtering could not match that applied to full-length reads. To assign V/J genes and CDR3, sequences were annotated using PyIR, a Python wrapper for IgBLAST v1.9, with IMGT germline references. Reads were removed for weak V/J assignments (E-value above 1e-6), missing CDR3, stop codons, out-of-frame junctions, or ambiguous translated residues. A V3J clonotype was defined by an identical inferred V gene, J gene, and CDR3 amino acid sequence. To compute the percentage overlap between repertoires, the number of shared unique clonotypes was divided by the size of the smaller repertoire. Repertoire richness was assessed with RTK rarefaction, the Chao1 estimator, and Recon v2.1 estimates of unobserved clonotypes. For all TCRbeta clonotypes obtained by the gDNA method from a few donors, generation probabilities were computed with OLGA. TCRdb retrieved this table from immuneACCESS and kept in-frame rearrangements only. Not all clones are present; in checked studies, unresolved V genes account for under half, and no reason is known for the remainder. V, J and clone size are those of that table, while D and trimming were read from the DNA. The sample includes millions of clones, with 85% to 95% observed a single time. The ten largest clones add up to 0.13% of the sample.

The sequence was collected from a man aged 18-30 years in good health. Material: naive CD4+ T cells sorted from blood. Per the publication, the cell subset or site label means: CD45RA+ positively selected. The rearranged segments are TRBV9 and TRBJ2-7, with 7 central nucleotides matching TRBD2. The bases are TGTGCCAGCAGCGTAGAGCGGGACCAGTACTTC. It encodes CASSVERDQYF.